Listed below are T cell receptor beta chains from one sample, sequenced in a study of cytomegalovirus exposure and HLA in healthy donors. Assay used: immunoSEQ multiplex PCR; TCRdb lists only in-frame clones, some missing. The sample records more than 100,000 clones, 65% to 80% being singletons. Sequences were obtained from PBMCs. All receptors come from a woman in her late teens or twenties in good health and CMV-seropositive. CDR3s include the opening cysteine and the closing phenylalanine or tryptophan. The order of the fields is J gene, V gene, D gene, clone size, CDR3 protein. The D gene is left open where the match is weak. The size of a clone is reported for some rows only, either as once, few or many, or as a class for expanded clones.

>TRBJ1-1|TRBV11-2|.|once
CASSLVADTEAFF
>TRBJ2-7|TRBV7-2|TRBD2|.
CASSSLAGLYF
>TRBJ2-7|TRBV2|.|.
CASGSLSYEQYF
>TRBJ1-1|TRBV4-3|.|.
CASSQEPGTEAFF
>TRBJ2-7|TRBV11-1|TRBD2|.
CASSLAAGVSYEQYF
>TRBJ2-2|TRBV19|TRBD2|.
CASSIAGRAGELFF
>TRBJ1-5|TRBV2|.|.
CASSSEGVGNQPQHF
>TRBJ1-5|TRBV28|TRBD1|.
CASSWGQGSNQPQHF
>TRBJ1-3|TRBV27|TRBD1|.
CASSLIGDSSGNTIYF
>TRBJ2-7|TRBV27|TRBD2|.
CASSLTGTNPEQYF
>TRBJ1-1|TRBV5-1|TRBD1|.
CASSLADTGGRTFF
>TRBJ1-4|TRBV30|.|once
CAWSRGQSTNEKLFF
>TRBJ1-2|TRBV19|TRBD1|.
CASSPHLGQRLANYGYTF
>TRBJ2-1|TRBV6-5|.|.
CASSYSRDEQFF
>TRBJ2-7|TRBV7-2|.|.
CASSLIAYEQYF
>TRBJ2-1|TRBV27|TRBD2|.
CASSSPGSGGNEQFF
>TRBJ2-3|TRBV4-2|.|.
CASRGGGTYTDTQYF
>TRBJ1-4|TRBV5-4|.|.
CASSSNEGSSEKLFF
>TRBJ1-3|TRBV7-8|.|.
CASREGRRTLTGNTIYF
>TRBJ1-3|TRBV7-9|.|.
CAAAAAGNTIYF
>TRBJ2-5|TRBV27|TRBD2|.
CASSLLLAGGPETQYF
>TRBJ2-7|TRBV4-1|TRBD2|.
CASSQVGAGGSYEQYF
>TRBJ1-4|TRBV19|TRBD1|.
CASSPGTGPNEKLFF
>TRBJ2-7|TRBV29-1|TRBD1|few
CSAQRGTGGWEQYF
>TRBJ2-3|TRBV28|.|.
CASSSSKRGYTDTQYF
>TRBJ2-3|TRBV19|.|.
CASSPTGLSTDTQYF
>TRBJ2-1|TRBV11-3|TRBD2|.
CASSEGREGVENEQFF
>TRBJ2-7|TRBV7-2|TRBD1|once
CASSATGYEQYF
>TRBJ2-5|TRBV11-1|.|.
CASSIIALGTQYF
>TRBJ2-7|TRBV5-5|.|once
CASSSPRTGVDEQYF
>TRBJ2-1|TRBV7-9|.|.
CASSLRVVEQFF
>TRBJ2-3|TRBV7-6|.|.
CASSLNTYAREGFTTDTQYF
>TRBJ2-1|TRBV4-2|TRBD2|.
CASSPTWGGFYEQFF
>TRBJ2-2|TRBV6-5|.|.
CASSSRAMNTGELFF
>TRBJ2-1|TRBV28|TRBD2|.
CASRPAGALNEQFF
>TRBJ2-3|TRBV11-2|.|.
CASSLGAGRTDTQYF
>TRBJ1-3|TRBV7-6|.|.
CASSLDSVLSGNTIYF
>TRBJ1-1|TRBV27|.|.
CASSLSQGLMHTEAFF
>TRBJ1-5|TRBV5-1|.|.
CASSPGTDQPQHF
>TRBJ2-2|TRBV6-1|TRBD2|.
CASSGLAGYTGELFF
>TRBJ2-7|TRBV6-1|.|once
CASRDGQTYEQYF
>TRBJ2-1|TRBV30|TRBD2|.
CAFTPGGFYNEQFF